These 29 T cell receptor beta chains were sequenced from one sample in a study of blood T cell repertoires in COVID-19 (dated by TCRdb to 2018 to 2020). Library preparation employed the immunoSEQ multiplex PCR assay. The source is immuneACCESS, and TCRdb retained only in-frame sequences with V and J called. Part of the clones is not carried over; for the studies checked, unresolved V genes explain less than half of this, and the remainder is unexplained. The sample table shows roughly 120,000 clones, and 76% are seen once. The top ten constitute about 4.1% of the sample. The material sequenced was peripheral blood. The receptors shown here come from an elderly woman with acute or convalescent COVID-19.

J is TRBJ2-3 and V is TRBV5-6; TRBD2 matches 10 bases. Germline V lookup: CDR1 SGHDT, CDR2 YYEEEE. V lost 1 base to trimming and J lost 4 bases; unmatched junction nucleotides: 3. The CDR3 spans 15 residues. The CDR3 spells CASSLRLAGADTQYF. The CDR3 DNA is TGTGCCAGCAGCTTGAGGCTAGCGGGGGCAGATACGCAGTATTTT.

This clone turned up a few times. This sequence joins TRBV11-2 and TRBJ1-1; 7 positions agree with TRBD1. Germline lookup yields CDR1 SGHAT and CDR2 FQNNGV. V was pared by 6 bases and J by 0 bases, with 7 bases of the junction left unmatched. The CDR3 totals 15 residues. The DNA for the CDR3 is TGTGCCAGCAGTTTTGGACAGGTCATGAACACTGAAGCTTTCTTT. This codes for CASSFGQVMNTEAFF.

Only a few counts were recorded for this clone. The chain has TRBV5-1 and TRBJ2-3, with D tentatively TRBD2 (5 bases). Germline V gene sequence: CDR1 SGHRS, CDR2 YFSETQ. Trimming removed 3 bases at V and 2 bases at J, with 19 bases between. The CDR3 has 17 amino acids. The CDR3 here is CASSSPEVEIYTDTQYF. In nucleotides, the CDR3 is TGCGCCAGCAGCTCTCCGGAGGTCGAGATATACACAGATACGCAGTATTTT.

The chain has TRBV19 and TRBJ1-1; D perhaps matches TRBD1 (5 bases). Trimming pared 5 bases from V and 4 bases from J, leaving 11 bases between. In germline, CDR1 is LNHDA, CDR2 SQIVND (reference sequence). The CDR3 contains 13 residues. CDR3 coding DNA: TGTGCCAGTAGTTCTACAGGCACCACTGAAGCTTTCTTT. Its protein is CASSSTGTTEAFF. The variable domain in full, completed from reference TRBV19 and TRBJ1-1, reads DGGITQSPKYLFRKEGQNVTLSCEQNLNHDAMYWYRQDPGQGLRLIYYSQIVNDFQKGDIAEGYSVSREKKESFPLTVTSAQKNPTAFYLCASSSTGTTEAFFGQGTRLTVV.

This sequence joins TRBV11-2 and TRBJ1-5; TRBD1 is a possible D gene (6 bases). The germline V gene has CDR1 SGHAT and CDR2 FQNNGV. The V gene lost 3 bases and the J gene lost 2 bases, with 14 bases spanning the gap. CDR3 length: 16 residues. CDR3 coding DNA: TGTGCCAGCAGCTTGTGGGGGGGCATCGGCAATCAGCCCCAGCATTTT. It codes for CASSLWGGIGNQPQHF.

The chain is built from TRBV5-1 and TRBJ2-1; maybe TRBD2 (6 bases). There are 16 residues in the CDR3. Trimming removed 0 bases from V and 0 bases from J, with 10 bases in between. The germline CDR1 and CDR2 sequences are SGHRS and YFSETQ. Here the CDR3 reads CASSLAGGISYNEQFF. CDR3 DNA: TGCGCCAGCAGCTTGGCGGGCGGGATCTCCTACAATGAGCAGTTCTTC.

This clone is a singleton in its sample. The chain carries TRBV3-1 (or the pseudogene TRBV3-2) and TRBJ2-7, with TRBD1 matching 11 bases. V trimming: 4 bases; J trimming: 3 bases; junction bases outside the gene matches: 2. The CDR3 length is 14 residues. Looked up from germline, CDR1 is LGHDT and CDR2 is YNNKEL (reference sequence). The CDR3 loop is CASSRDRGVYEQYF. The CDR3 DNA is TGTGCCAGCAGCCGGGACAGGGGGGTCTACGAGCAGTACTTC.

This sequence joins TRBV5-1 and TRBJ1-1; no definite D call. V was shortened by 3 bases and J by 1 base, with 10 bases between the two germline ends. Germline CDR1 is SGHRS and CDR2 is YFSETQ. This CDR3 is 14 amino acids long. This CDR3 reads CASSSQLENTEAFF. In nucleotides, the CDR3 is TGCGCCAGCAGCTCCCAACTCGAGAACACTGAAGCTTTCTTT. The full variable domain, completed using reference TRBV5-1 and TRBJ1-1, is KAGVTQTPRYLIKTRGQQVTLSCSPISGHRSVSWYQQTPGQGLQFLFEYFSETQRNKGNFPGRFSGRQFSNSRSEMNVSTLELGDSALYLCASSSQLENTEAFFGQGTRLTVV.

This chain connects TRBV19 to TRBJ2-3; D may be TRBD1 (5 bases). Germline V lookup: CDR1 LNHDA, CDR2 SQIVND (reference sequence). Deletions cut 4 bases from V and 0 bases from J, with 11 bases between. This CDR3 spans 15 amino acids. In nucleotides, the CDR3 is TGTGCCAGTAGTAGATCAGGGTCTAGCACAGATACGCAGTATTTT. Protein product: CASSRSGSSTDTQYF.

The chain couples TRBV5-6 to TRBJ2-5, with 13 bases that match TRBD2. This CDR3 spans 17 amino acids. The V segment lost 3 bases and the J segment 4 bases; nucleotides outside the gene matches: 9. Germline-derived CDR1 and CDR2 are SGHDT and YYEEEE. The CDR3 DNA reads TGTGCCAGCAGCTGGTTGACTAGCGGGAGGTCGGGAGAGACCCAGTACTTC. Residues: CASSWLTSGRSGETQYF.

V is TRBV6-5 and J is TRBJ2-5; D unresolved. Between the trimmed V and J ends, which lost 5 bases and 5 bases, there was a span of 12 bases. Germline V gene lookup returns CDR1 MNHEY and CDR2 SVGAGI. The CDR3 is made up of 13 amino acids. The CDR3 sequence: CASSPPGWETQYF. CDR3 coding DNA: TGTGCCAGCAGTCCCCCCGGGTGGGAGACCCAGTACTTC.

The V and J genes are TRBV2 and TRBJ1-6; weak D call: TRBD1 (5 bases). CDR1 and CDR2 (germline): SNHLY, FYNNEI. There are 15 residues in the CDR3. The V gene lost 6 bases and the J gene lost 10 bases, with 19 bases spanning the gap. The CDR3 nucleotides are TGTGCCAGCAGCGCCAGCGGGCAGGGCTGGTCACCCCTCCACTTT. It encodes CASSASGQGWSPLHF. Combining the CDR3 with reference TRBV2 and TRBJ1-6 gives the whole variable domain EPEVTQTPSHQVTQMGQEVILRCVPISNHLYFYWYRQILGQKVEFLVSFYNNEISEKSEIFDDQFSVERPDGSNFTLKIRSTKLEDSAMYFCASSASGQGWSPLHFGNGTRLTVT.

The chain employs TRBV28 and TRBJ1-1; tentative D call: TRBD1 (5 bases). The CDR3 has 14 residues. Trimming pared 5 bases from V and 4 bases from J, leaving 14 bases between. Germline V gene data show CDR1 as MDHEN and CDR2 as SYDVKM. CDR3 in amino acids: CASSPHTGGTEAFF. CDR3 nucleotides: TGTGCCAGCAGTCCACATACCGGGGGCACTGAAGCTTTCTTT.

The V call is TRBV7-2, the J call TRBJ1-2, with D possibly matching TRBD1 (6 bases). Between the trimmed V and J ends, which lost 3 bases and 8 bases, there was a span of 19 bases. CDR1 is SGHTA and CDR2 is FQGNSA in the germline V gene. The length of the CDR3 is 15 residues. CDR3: CASSFRAGAMGGYTF. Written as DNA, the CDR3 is TGTGCCAGCAGCTTCCGAGCGGGGGCCATGGGAGGCTACACCTTC.

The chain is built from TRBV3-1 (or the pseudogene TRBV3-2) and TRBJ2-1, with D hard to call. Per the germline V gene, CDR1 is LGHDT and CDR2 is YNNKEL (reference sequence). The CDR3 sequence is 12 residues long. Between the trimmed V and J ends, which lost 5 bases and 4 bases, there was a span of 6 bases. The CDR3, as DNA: TGTGCCAGCAGCGACTTGTACAATGAGCAGTTCTTC. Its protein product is CASSDLYNEQFF.

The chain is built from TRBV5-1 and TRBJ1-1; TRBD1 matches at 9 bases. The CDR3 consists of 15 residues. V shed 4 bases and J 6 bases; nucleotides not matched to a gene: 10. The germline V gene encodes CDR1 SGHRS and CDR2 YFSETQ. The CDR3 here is CASSPGTGKGAEAFF. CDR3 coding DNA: TGCGCCAGCAGCCCCGGGACAGGGAAAGGGGCTGAAGCTTTCTTT.

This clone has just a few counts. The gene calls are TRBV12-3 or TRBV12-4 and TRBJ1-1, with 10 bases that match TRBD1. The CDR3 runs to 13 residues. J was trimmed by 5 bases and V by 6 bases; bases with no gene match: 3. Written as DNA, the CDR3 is TGTGCCAGCAGGCGGGGACAGGGGACTGAAGCTTTCTTT. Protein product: CASRRGQGTEAFF.

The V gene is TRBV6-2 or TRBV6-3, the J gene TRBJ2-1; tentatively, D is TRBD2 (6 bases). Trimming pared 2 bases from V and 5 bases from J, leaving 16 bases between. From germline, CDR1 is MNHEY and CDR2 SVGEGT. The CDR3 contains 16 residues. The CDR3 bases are TGTGCCAGCAGTTACAGAAGACTAGTGCAACACAATGAGCAGTTCTTC. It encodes CASSYRRLVQHNEQFF.

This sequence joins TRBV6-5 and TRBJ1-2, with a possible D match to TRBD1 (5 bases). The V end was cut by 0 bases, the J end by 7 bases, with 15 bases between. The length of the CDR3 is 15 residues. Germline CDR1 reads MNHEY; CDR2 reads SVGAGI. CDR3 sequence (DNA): TGTGCCAGCAGTTACTCGGGGCAGGGAAGGGGTGGCTACACCTTC. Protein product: CASSYSGQGRGGYTF.

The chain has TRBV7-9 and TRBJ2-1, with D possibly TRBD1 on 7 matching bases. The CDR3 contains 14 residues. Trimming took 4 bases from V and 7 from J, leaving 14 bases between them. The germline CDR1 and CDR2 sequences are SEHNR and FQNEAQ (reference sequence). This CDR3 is CASSSLTGRNEQFF. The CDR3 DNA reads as TGTGCCAGCAGCTCCCTGACAGGGAGGAATGAGCAGTTCTTC.

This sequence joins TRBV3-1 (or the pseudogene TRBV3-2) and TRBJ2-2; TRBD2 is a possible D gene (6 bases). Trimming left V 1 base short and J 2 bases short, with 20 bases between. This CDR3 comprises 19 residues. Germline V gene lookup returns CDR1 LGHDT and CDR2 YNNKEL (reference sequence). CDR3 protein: CASSQGGGVGLRNTGELFF. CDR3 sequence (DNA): TGTGCCAGCAGCCAAGGCGGAGGGGTCGGGCTCAGAAACACCGGGGAGCTGTTTTTT.

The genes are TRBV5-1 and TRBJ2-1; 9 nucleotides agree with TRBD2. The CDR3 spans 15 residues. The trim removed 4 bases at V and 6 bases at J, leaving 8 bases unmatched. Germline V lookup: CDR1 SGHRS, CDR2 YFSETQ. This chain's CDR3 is CASSLGLAGSNEQFF. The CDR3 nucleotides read TGCGCCAGCAGCCTGGGGCTAGCGGGGTCCAATGAGCAGTTCTTC.

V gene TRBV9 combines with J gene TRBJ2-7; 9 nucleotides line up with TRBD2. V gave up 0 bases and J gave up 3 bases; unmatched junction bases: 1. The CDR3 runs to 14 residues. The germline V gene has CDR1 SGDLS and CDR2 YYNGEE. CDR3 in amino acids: CASSVVSGSYEQYF. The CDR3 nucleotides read TGTGCCAGCAGCGTAGTTAGCGGGAGCTACGAGCAGTACTTC.

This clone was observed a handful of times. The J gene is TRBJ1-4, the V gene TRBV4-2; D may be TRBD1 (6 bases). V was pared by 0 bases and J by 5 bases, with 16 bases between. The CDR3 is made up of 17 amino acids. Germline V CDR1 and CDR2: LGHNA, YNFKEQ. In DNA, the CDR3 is TGTGCCAGCAGCCAAGACCTTACGGGGGGCTCGAATGAAAAACTGTTTTTT. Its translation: CASSQDLTGGSNEKLFF.

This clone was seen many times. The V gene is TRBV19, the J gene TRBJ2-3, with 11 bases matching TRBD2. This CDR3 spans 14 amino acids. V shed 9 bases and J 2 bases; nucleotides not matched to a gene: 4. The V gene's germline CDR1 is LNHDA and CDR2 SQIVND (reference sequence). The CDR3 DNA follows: TGTGCCAGCACTAGCGGGGGACCCACAGATACGCAGTATTTT. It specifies CASTSGGPTDTQYF. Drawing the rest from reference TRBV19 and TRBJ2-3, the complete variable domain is DGGITQSPKYLFRKEGQNVTLSCEQNLNHDAMYWYRQDPGQGLRLIYYSQIVNDFQKGDIAEGYSVSREKKESFPLTVTSAQKNPTAFYLCASTSGGPTDTQYFGPGTRLTVL.

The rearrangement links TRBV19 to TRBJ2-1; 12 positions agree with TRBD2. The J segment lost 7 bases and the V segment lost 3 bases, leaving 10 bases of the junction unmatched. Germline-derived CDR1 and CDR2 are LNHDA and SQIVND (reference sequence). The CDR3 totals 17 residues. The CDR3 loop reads CASSMGLLAGGLNEQFF. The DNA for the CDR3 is TGTGCCAGTAGTATGGGACTTCTAGCGGGGGGGCTGAATGAGCAGTTCTTC.

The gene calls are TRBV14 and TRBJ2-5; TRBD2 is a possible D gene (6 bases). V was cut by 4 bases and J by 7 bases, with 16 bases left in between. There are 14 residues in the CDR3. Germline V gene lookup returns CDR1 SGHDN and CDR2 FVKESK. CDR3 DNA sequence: TGTGCCAGCAGCCGACTGGGGGGTAAAGGGACCCAGTACTTC. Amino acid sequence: CASSRLGGKGTQYF. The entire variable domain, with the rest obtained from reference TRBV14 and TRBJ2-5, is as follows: EAGVTQFPSHSVIEKGQTVTLRCDPISGHDNLYWYRRVMGKEIKFLLHFVKESKQDESGMPNNRFLAERTGGTYSTLKVQPAELEDSGVYFCASSRLGGKGTQYFGPGTRLLVL.

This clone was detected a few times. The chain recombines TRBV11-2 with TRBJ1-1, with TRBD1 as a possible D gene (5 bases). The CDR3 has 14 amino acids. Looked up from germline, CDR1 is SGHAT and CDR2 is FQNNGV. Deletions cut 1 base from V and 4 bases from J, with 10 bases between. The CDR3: CASSLGLGGTEAFF. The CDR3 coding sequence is TGTGCCAGCAGCTTAGGATTGGGGGGCACTGAAGCTTTCTTT.

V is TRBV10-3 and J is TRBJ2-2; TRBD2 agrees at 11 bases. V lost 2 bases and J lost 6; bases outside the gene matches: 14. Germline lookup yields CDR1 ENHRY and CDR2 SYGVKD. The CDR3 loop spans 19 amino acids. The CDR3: CAISERQLAGGLQPGELFF. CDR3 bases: TGTGCCATCAGTGAGAGGCAATTAGCGGGGGGGCTTCAGCCCGGGGAGCTGTTTTTT.